Only a few counts were recorded for the clone carrying this T cell receptor beta chain. Germline CDR1 KGHSH, CDR2 LQKENI. This CDR3 has 14 amino acids. The V and J ends lost 4 bases and 6 bases respectively, with 12 bases between them. TCRdb independently ran MiXCR on the RT-PCR reads; one entry per CDR3 protein. The table shows more than 600,000 distinct CDR3 sequences, with around 14% occurring only once. The sequence came from a female donor in good health, serving as a healthy control. Sample: memory CD4+ T cells from blood. The rearrangement joins TRBV18 to TRBJ1-4; D remains ambiguous. CDR3 amino acids: CASSHGPPDEKLFF. The DNA of the CDR3 is TGTGCCAGCTCACACGGGCCTCCAGATGAAAAACTGTTTTTT.